The 27 T cell receptor beta chains below were found in one sample sequenced in a study of regulatory T cells in long-lasting Graves disease. CDR3 regions were amplified by Arm-PCR using iRepertoire HTBI primers to build TCR beta libraries. TCRdb fed the multiplex PCR reads into MiXCR, producing one record per CDR3 protein. The table has 700,000 or so distinct CDR3 sequences, about 30% seen once. Documented time point: persistent/refractory GD, antithyroid drugs over 5 years with positive TRAb. Following extraction of RNA from PBMCs, that RNA was used to make the TCR library. The specimen comprised peripheral blood mononuclear cells (PBMCs), sampled when the disease was refractory, from a patient treated with antithyroid drugs. Receptor source: a female donor with Graves disease.

This clonotype was seen more than once but under ten times. The rearrangement links TRBV10-3 to TRBJ1-2; D is perhaps TRBD1 (5 bases). CDR3 size: 13 residues. Trimming removed 3 bases from V and 4 bases from J, with 9 bases in between. Germline loops: CDR1 ENHRY, CDR2 SYGVKD. CDR3 sequence reads: CAISEAQVYGYTF. The CDR3 DNA is TGTGCCATCAGTGAAGCACAGGTCTATGGCTACACCTTC.

The gene calls are TRBV7-8 and TRBJ2-7; D uncertain. Germline V CDR1 and CDR2: SGHVS, FQNEAQ. The length of the CDR3 is 13 residues. Between the trimmed V and J ends, which lost 1 base and 7 bases, there was a span of 11 bases. The CDR3 coding sequence is TGTGCCAGCAGCTTAGTGGTAGAGTCGGAGCAGTACTTC. Translating gives CASSLVVESEQYF. The full variable domain, its missing parts supplied by reference TRBV7-8 and TRBJ2-7, is GAGVSQSPRYKVAKRGQDVALRCDPISGHVSLFWYQQALGQGPEFLTYFQNEAQLDKSGLPSDRFFAERPEGSVSTLKIQRTQQEDSAVYLCASSLVVESEQYFGPGTRLTVT.

This clonotype was seen only once. One base away lies a much larger clone, so this may be a sequencing read error. This rearrangement joins TRBV28 to TRBJ2-5; TRBD2 aligns across 8 bases. This CDR3 has 14 residues. Germline CDR1 and CDR2: MDHEN and SYDVKM. CDR3 loop: CPSKKREIQETQYF. CDR3 DNA: TGTCCCAGCAAAAAGCGGGAGATCCAAGAGACCCAGTACTTC.

This clonotype was seen many times. CDR3 sequence (DNA): TGTGCCAGCAGTTTCAGGACGGATGAAGCTTTCTTT. Translation gives CASSFRTDEAFF. The chain has TRBV28 and TRBJ1-1; D unclear. Between the trimmed V and J ends, which lost 3 bases and 7 bases, there was a span of 9 bases. The CDR3 length is 12 residues. Germline V gene lookup returns CDR1 MDHEN and CDR2 SYDVKM.

The rearrangement joins TRBV7-8 to TRBJ1-3, with D uncertain. This CDR3 spans 15 amino acids. Germline CDR1 SGHVS, CDR2 FQNEAQ. Trimming cost V 5 bases and J 0 bases, with 11 bases left between them. CDR3 protein: CASSPTVGSGNTIYF. CDR3 DNA: TGTGCCAGCAGCCCCACAGTGGGCTCTGGAAACACCATATATTTT.

Ten or more counts support this clonotype. J is TRBJ1-1 and V is TRBV2; D uncertain. Looked up from germline, CDR1 is SNHLY and CDR2 is FYNNEI. This CDR3 spans 13 amino acids. Trimming cost V 7 bases and J 0 bases, with 9 bases left between them. The CDR3 nucleotides are TGTGCCAGCACCCAGTCCGTGAACACTGAAGCTTTCTTT. Amino acids: CASTQSVNTEAFF.

CDR3 amino acids: CASSPPGTGVGELFF. In nucleotides, the CDR3 is TGTGCCAGCAGTCCCCCCGGGACAGGGGTCGGGGAGCTGTTTTTT. V is TRBV12-3 or TRBV12-4 and J is TRBJ2-2; 10 positions agree with TRBD1. The V and J ends lost 5 bases and 7 bases, in that order; junction bases with no gene match: 7. The CDR3 runs to 15 residues.

This clonotype came up many times. The chain joins TRBV28 to TRBJ2-2; the match to TRBD2 covers 11 bases. Germline trimming cut 9 bases from V and 7 bases from J; bases unmatched to any gene: 4. The CDR3 consists of 13 residues. From germline, CDR1 is MDHEN and CDR2 SYDVKM. The CDR3 DNA reads TGTGCCAGTACTAGCGGGAGTCACGGGGAGCTGTTTTTT. Its translation: CASTSGSHGELFF.

Regarding this clonotype: A much bigger clone sits one base away, suggesting this may be a read error. The CDR3 DNA reads TGTGCCAGCAGCAAGGACACCGGGGAGCTGTTTTTT. This encodes CASSKDTGELFF. The rearrangement uses TRBV7-3 and TRBJ2-2; D gene ambiguous. V lost 5 bases and J lost 3, with 4 bases in between. This CDR3 is 12 amino acids long. Looked up from germline, CDR1 is SGHTA and CDR2 is FQGTGA. The full variable domain, rest sourced from reference TRBV7-3 and TRBJ2-2, is GAGVSQTPSNKVTEKGKYVELRCDPISGHTALYWYRQSLGQGPEFLIYFQGTGAADDSGLPNDRFFAVRPEGSVSTLKIQRTERGDSAVYLCASSKDTGELFFGEGSRLTVL.

The chain joins TRBV7-9 to TRBJ1-1; a weak D match, TRBD1 (6 bases). Germline V gene lookup returns CDR1 SEHNR and CDR2 FQNEAQ (reference sequence). Trimming pared 4 bases from V and 1 base from J, leaving 13 bases between. This CDR3 spans 15 amino acids. The CDR3 DNA follows: TGTGCCAGCAGCTCGAGCCAGGGGCCGAACACTGAAGCTTTCTTT. Translating gives CASSSSQGPNTEAFF.

On this clonotype itself: This could be a read error, since a much larger clone is one nucleotide away. The chain carries TRBV2 and TRBJ1-2; no definite D call. The CDR3 length is 13 residues. The germline V gene encodes CDR1 SNHLY and CDR2 FYNNEI. CDR3 DNA: TGTACCAGCAGGCAAACGGGAGGCTATGGCTACACCTTC. This translates into CTSRQTGGYGYTF. The full variable domain, with the rest looked up from reference TRBV2 and TRBJ1-2, is EPEVTQTPSHQVTQMGQEVILRCVPISNHLYFYWYRQILGQKVEFLVSFYNNEISEKSEIFDDQFSVERPDGSNFTLKIRSTKLEDSAMYFCTSRQTGGYGYTFGSGTRLTVV.

The chain carries TRBV10-3 and TRBJ2-6; TRBD1 is a possible D gene (6 bases). Germline CDR1 ENHRY, CDR2 SYGVKD. The CDR3 has 21 residues. The V end lost 0 bases, the J end lost 0 bases, and 21 bases lay between the germline ends. DNA for the CDR3: TGTGCCATCAGTGAGTCTGGGCAGGGGCCTTTATACCACTCTGGGGCCAACGTCCTGACTTTC. Translation: CAISESGQGPLYHSGANVLTF.

This clonotype has more than one count but fewer than ten. The rearrangement uses TRBV11-2 and TRBJ1-6, with D possibly TRBD1 on 5 matching bases. The CDR3 is 16 residues long. The V and J ends lost 6 bases and 4 bases respectively, with 16 bases between them. Germline CDR1 SGHAT, CDR2 FQNNGV. CDR3 sequence (DNA): TGTGCCAGCAGATCGGCGGGGACCGCATATAATTCACCCCTCCACTTT. Protein sequence: CASRSAGTAYNSPLHF.

This clonotype has just a few counts. This rearrangement joins TRBV29-1 to TRBJ2-6; D may be TRBD1 or TRBD2 (6 bases each). This CDR3 has 16 residues. Looked up from germline, CDR1 is SQVTM and CDR2 is ANQGSEA. V lost 4 bases, J lost 0 bases, and 13 bases lay in between. CDR3 residues: CSVGRGTSSGANVLTF. The CDR3 nucleotides are TGCAGCGTTGGGAGGGGGACGAGCTCTGGGGCCAACGTCCTGACTTTC.

This sequence joins TRBV5-6 and TRBJ1-1; a possible D gene is TRBD1 (6 bases). Germline V CDR1 and CDR2: SGHDT, YYEEEE. V lost 0 bases to trimming and J lost 0 bases, with 18 bases between them. The CDR3 runs to 18 residues. This chain's CDR3 is CASSLGRGSRALNTEAFF. DNA of the CDR3: TGTGCCAGCAGCTTGGGGAGGGGGTCTCGGGCCTTGAACACTGAAGCTTTCTTT.

Note on this clonotype: This may come from a read error, since a much larger clone is one base off. Since the CDR3 does not end with the conserved phenylalanine or tryptophan, this likely comes from a read error. This chain links TRBV12-3 or TRBV12-4 with TRBJ2-7; 11 bases match TRBD1. V lost 3 bases, J lost 7 bases, and 11 bases stayed unmatched. The CDR3 extends over 16 amino acids. CDR3 loop: CASSFWPGTGGEEQYS. The CDR3 bases are TGTGCCAGCAGTTTTTGGCCCGGGACAGGGGGTGAGGAGCAGTACTCC.

This clonotype appeared a few times. The chain carries TRBV6-1 and TRBJ2-5; the D is unclear. This CDR3 comprises 12 residues. In germline, CDR1 is MNHNS, CDR2 SASEGT. Trimming pared 6 bases from V and 1 base from J, leaving 6 bases between. The CDR3 region has the DNA TGTGCCAGCAGACCATCCCAAGAGACCCAGTACTTC. The encoded protein is CASRPSQETQYF.

V and J are TRBV3-1 and TRBJ2-7; 8 bases align to TRBD2. The V gene end was trimmed by 4 bases and the J gene end by 2 bases; junction bases not matched to a gene: 7. The CDR3 sequence is 15 residues long. The germline gives CDR1 LGHDT, CDR2 YNNKEL (reference sequence). DNA of the CDR3: TGTGCCAGCAGCCGGCCGGGAGGGGGGACCTACGAGCAGTACTTC. This translates into CASSRPGGGTYEQYF.

The CDR3, as DNA: TGTGCCAGCAGTTTATTTGCTAGCGGGTCCTACGAGCAGTACTTC. It specifies CASSLFASGSYEQYF. The chain has TRBV28 and TRBJ2-7; 8 nucleotides match TRBD2. The CDR3 sequence is 15 residues long. Germline V gene lookup returns CDR1 MDHEN and CDR2 SYDVKM. The V segment lost 1 base and the J segment 1 base; nucleotides outside the gene matches: 3.

This clonotype came up many times. The chain combines TRBV2 with TRBJ1-2, with 7 bases identical to TRBD1. After removal of 0 bases from V and 8 bases from J, the junction contained 12 bases not matched to a gene. The CDR3 runs 16 residues. Germline CDR1 reads SNHLY; CDR2 reads FYNNEI. CDR3 sequence (DNA): TGTGCCAGCAGTGAAGCGCTTGGCAGGGGGGGACTGGGCTACACCTTC. Encoded protein: CASSEALGRGGLGYTF.

This clonotype was seen only a few times. V is TRBV20-1 and J is TRBJ1-1, with a tentative D call TRBD1 (6 bases). Germline CDR1 reads DFQATT; CDR2 reads SNEGSKA (reference sequence). Trimming left V 1 base short and J 5 bases short, with 14 bases between. The CDR3 has 14 amino acids. CDR3 nucleotide sequence: TGCAGTGCTAGAGGTGGGGGCGCCTGGACTGAAGCTTTCTTT. It encodes CSARGGGAWTEAFF.

This sequence joins TRBV20-1 and TRBJ1-1, with D unclear. Trimming took off 1 base at V and 6 bases at J, with 18 bases between the two ends. This CDR3 spans 15 amino acids. CDR1 and CDR2 (germline): DFQATT, SNEGSKA (reference sequence). The CDR3 bases are TGCAGTGCTAGAGTACATGGTCCCCTCGACGCTGAAGCTTTCTTT. This sequence encodes CSARVHGPLDAEAFF.

The chain links TRBV12-3 or TRBV12-4 to TRBJ2-3; TRBD2 agrees at 7 bases. V was clipped by 5 bases and J by 0 bases; unmatched bases: 11. The CDR3 contains 17 residues. CDR3 sequence reads: CASSPIQAGYSTDTQYF. The CDR3 nucleotides are TGTGCCAGCAGTCCCATCCAAGCGGGGTATAGCACAGATACGCAGTATTTT.

The chain recombines TRBV14 with TRBJ2-5; no clear D gene. This CDR3 is built from 15 residues. Germline CDR1 SGHDN, CDR2 FVKESK. V gave up 0 bases and J gave up 5 bases, with 13 bases separating them. The CDR3, as DNA: TGTGCCAGCAGCCAAGACTGGCCTACGTTGGAGACCCAGTACTTC. This encodes CASSQDWPTLETQYF.

This clonotype was counted a few times. The chain recombines TRBV5-1 with TRBJ1-1, with D uncertain. With 4 bases removed from V and 0 bases from J, the gap between germline ends came to 16 bases. The CDR3 length is 16 residues. CDR1 is SGHRS, CDR2 YFSETQ, per germline. DNA for the CDR3: TGCGCCAGCAGCCCAGCACGGGGAGGGCTGAACACTGAAGCTTTCTTT. It is translated as CASSPARGGLNTEAFF.

A note on this clonotype: This may stem from a read error, because a much larger clone lies one nucleotide away. The chain has TRBV2 and TRBJ1-2; D may be TRBD1 (6 bases). The germline V and J ends were trimmed by 11 bases and 7 bases, with 14 bases remaining between them. CDR3 length equals 11 residues. The V gene's germline CDR1 is SNHLY and CDR2 FYNNEI. The CDR3 nucleotides are TGTGCCGGCACCCTGACAGGTGGCTACACCTTC. Translating gives CAGTLTGGYTF.

This clonotype has more than one count but fewer than ten. The V and J genes are TRBV20-1 and TRBJ2-5; TRBD2 matches at 10 bases. The ends lost 4 bases at V and 5 bases at J; junction bases unmatched: 7. The CDR3 consists of 14 residues. Per germline, CDR1 DFQATT and CDR2 SNEGSKA (reference sequence). CDR3 nucleotides: TGCAGTGCTATCCTAGCGGGAGTACCGGAGACCCAGTACTTC. This sequence encodes CSAILAGVPETQYF.